This TCR beta chain emerged from a study of shared clonotypes between healthy human individuals (dated by TCRdb to the early 2020s). Study-wide context: The cohort comprised a couple of women and a few men aged 18 to 49 years. For each donor, CD4 naive and CD4 memory were each given three plates, CD8 naive was given two plates, and CD8 memory was given one plate. To estimate repertoire size and how much clonotypes are shared between individuals, the study performed deep sequencing of blood TCR repertoires from about five healthy adults. To increase sequencing depth and limit assay-specific biases, TCR repertoire library preparation and sequencing were carried out by different laboratories using diverse techniques. Per donor, leukapheresis produced somewhere between about 0.94 and 9 billion PBMCs.

Broader findings and caveats from the paper: Sampling was limited to blood, and TCR repertoires in tissue likely differ from TCR repertoires in blood. Estimated clonotype richness was generally larger for naive than for memory subsets. The small number of donors limited the genetic and exposure-history diversity represented. Rarefaction of sorted-subset datasets indicated incomplete sequencing despite the large sequencing depth. Pairwise subsampling led to the expectation that sequencing depth would affect the degree of clonotype sharing among donors. Sharing across a few donors was observed for approximately 5% of naive CD4, less than 4% of naive CD8, over 2% of memory CD4, and about 0.4% of memory CD8 clonotypes. Clonotypes shared by all four sorted-subset donors showed higher generation probabilities than non-shared clonotypes.

Using the deep immunoSEQ assay, multiplex PCR amplified TCR CDR3 regions from genomic DNA. For each cell subset, the extracted genomic DNA was distributed evenly across all wells of several immunoSEQ 96-well plates, and each plate served as one replicate. For sorted subsets, about 0.2 ug genomic DNA, equal to 30,000 or so T cell genomes, was loaded into each replicate PCR. Purified libraries were quantified with a Qubit 3.0 fluorometer, sized on a Bioanalyzer 2100, and re-quantified with the KAPA Library Quantification kit. Each immunoSEQ 96-well plate was sequenced on its own single-read 150-cycle Illumina NextSeq 550 flow cell. Per the original workflow: The immunoSEQ output contained only junctional sequences without quality scores, so filtering could not match that applied to full-length reads. To assign V/J genes and CDR3, sequences were annotated using PyIR, a Python wrapper for IgBLAST v1.9, with IMGT germline references. Reads were filtered out if the reads had weak V/J assignments (E-value above 1e-6), no CDR3, stop codons, out-of-frame junctions, or ambiguous translated residues. A V3J clonotype was defined by an identical inferred V gene, J gene, and CDR3 amino acid sequence. The percentage overlap between two repertoires was calculated by dividing the number of shared unique clonotypes by the size of the smaller repertoire. Richness of each repertoire was evaluated using RTK rarefaction, the Chao1 estimator, and Recon v2.1 estimates of unobserved clonotypes. Generation probabilities were computed with OLGA for all TCRbeta clonotypes obtained by the gDNA method from several donors. Drawn from immuneACCESS, this table holds only the in-frame rearrangements with V and J called that TCRdb kept. Clones are partly lost; checked studies trace under half to an unresolved V gene and leave the rest unexplained. V and J calls and clone size are those listed in that table; D and trimming were worked out from the DNA. This sample is represented by under 650,000 clones; almost 97% of them were singletons. The ten largest clonotypes hold about 0.057% of the sample.

Healthy HIV-negative adults with no recently reported acute infections or vaccinations were included as donors. Every donor was a Caucasian adult residing in Nashville, Tennessee, USA. CD4+ T cells were enriched through magnetic negative selection, after which naive cells were positively selected on CD45RA and the remaining negative fraction served as the memory subset. Blood was obtained by leukapheresis, after which PBMCs were separated by Ficoll-Histopaque density gradient centrifugation and cryopreserved in liquid nitrogen vapor phase. Analytical flow cytometry was used to check the purity and quantity of every magnetically sorted T cell population. Each sorted fraction had its genomic DNA isolated and then quantified by UV absorbance on a Nanodrop 2000c. Of note for this clone: The antigen it recognizes is unknown. The record has no base qualities; no much larger clone is one base away.

Trimming at the junction amounts to 0 bases on V and 2 bases on J, and the germline ends lie 9 bases apart. Sequences SGHRS (CDR1) and YFSETQ (CDR2) are obtained from the germline V gene. Reading from cysteine to phenylalanine, the CDR3 counts 14 amino acids. The kept DNA is CDR3 alone, 42 bases in frame from the first base. The receptor chain draws on TRBV5-1 and TRBJ2-7; the D gene remains uncertain. The receptor was derived from a woman aged 25 to 39 in good health. The sequenced sample was naive CD4+ T cells sorted from blood. The cell subset or site tag for this specimen amounts to: CD45RA+ positively selected. The bases are TGCGCCAGCAGCTTGGTTTCGTACCCCTACGAGCAGTACTTC. Its coded protein is CASSLVSYPYEQYF.